Presented here are 6 T cell receptor beta chains from one specimen sequenced in a study of blood T cell repertoires in COVID-19 (dated by TCRdb to 2019 to 2021). Libraries came from the immunoSEQ multiplex PCR assay. TCRdb obtained this table from immuneACCESS and retained in-frame rearrangements with V and J assigned. These tables miss some clones; where compared with another copy, unresolved V genes account for less than half of the shortfall, and the remainder is unexplained. Recorded for this sample are over 85,000 clones; about 89% of them occurred a single time. 20% of the sample goes to the ten largest clones. Sequenced: peripheral blood. The receptor set was obtained from a human donor in a cohort sampled during active COVID-19.

The chain links TRBV2 to TRBJ2-7; 10 nucleotides match TRBD2. The CDR3 contains 14 residues. After removal of 6 bases from V and 4 bases from J, the junction contained 6 bases not matched to a gene. Germline V gene lookup returns CDR1 SNHLY and CDR2 FYNNEI. As DNA, the CDR3 is TGTGCCAGCAGCCTTACTAGCGGGGTATACGAGCAGTACTTC. Residues: CASSLTSGVYEQYF.

The chain uses TRBV29-1 and TRBJ2-5; TRBD2 matches at 7 bases. From germline, CDR1 is SQVTM and CDR2 ANQGSEA. The CDR3 spans 15 residues. Unmatched junction bases numbered 10, after V lost 5 bases and J lost 1 base. The CDR3 DNA reads TGCAGCGTTCCCGGGTTCGGGACTATCCAAGAGACCCAGTACTTC. It specifies CSVPGFGTIQETQYF.

The chain employs TRBV5-1 and TRBJ1-4, with 8 bases identical to TRBD1. Germline CDR1 reads SGHRS; CDR2 reads YFSETQ. The CDR3 is made up of 16 amino acids. The V and J ends lost 4 bases and 0 bases, in that order; junction bases with no gene match: 5. The CDR3 here is CASSLGTGATNEKLFF. The CDR3 region has the DNA TGCGCCAGCAGCCTAGGGACAGGAGCAACTAATGAAAAACTGTTTTTT. The complete variable domain, with remaining parts taken from reference TRBV5-1 and TRBJ1-4, reads KAGVTQTPRYLIKTRGQQVTLSCSPISGHRSVSWYQQTPGQGLQFLFEYFSETQRNKGNFPGRFSGRQFSNSRSEMNVSTLELGDSALYLCASSLGTGATNEKLFFGSGTQLSVL.

V is TRBV4-1 and J is TRBJ1-2, with D possibly being TRBD1 (5 bases). V was pared by 0 bases and J by 4 bases, with 15 bases between. Germline-derived CDR1 and CDR2 are MGHRA and YSYEKL. This CDR3 contains 16 residues. CDR3 sequence: CASSQDQDKALYGYTF. DNA for the CDR3: TGCGCCAGCAGCCAAGATCAGGACAAAGCCCTCTATGGCTACACCTTC.

The chain joins TRBV7-3 to TRBJ2-3; weak D call: TRBD1 (5 bases). The CDR3 is 14 amino acids. Trimming took off 6 bases at V and 0 bases at J, with 10 bases between the two ends. The V gene's germline CDR1 is SGHTA and CDR2 FQGTGA. This CDR3 is CASRTASSTDTQYF. Written as DNA, the CDR3 is TGTGCCAGCAGGACAGCCTCTAGCACAGATACGCAGTATTTT. The full variable domain, with the rest looked up from reference TRBV7-3 and TRBJ2-3, is GAGVSQTPSNKVTEKGKYVELRCDPISGHTALYWYRQSLGQGPEFLIYFQGTGAADDSGLPNDRFFAVRPEGSVSTLKIQRTERGDSAVYLCASRTASSTDTQYFGPGTRLTVL.

This chain links TRBV5-1 with TRBJ2-7, with 11 nucleotides matching TRBD2. Germline V CDR1 and CDR2: SGHRS, YFSETQ. V was pared by 0 bases and J by 2 bases, with 4 bases of the junction left unmatched. The CDR3 spans 16 residues. CDR3 sequence: CASSLDGTSGTYEQYF. CDR3 DNA: TGCGCCAGCAGCTTGGACGGGACTAGCGGAACCTACGAGCAGTACTTC.